Listed here are 25 T cell receptor beta chains from one sample, sequenced in a study of beta chain features in type 1 diabetes. General study results and limits: Moderate but significant shortening of TCRB CDR3s was recorded in all four CD4+ subsets from Type 1 diabetes patients.

Investigators reverse transcribed all isolated RNA, so they sequenced expressed TCRB transcripts. Data came from immunoSEQ multiplex PCR; TCRdb stores just in-frame clones and leaves some out. The table lists 310,000 or so clones, over 12% of them singletons. Their specific antigens are unknown. Source material: naive CD4+ T cells from blood. Receptors originate from a man younger than 30 with type 1 diabetes.

The rearrangement uses TRBV4-1 and TRBJ1-5; D may be TRBD1 (5 bases). This CDR3 contains 16 residues. Germline CDR1 and CDR2: MGHRA and YSYEKL. V lost 3 bases and J lost 2, with 14 bases in between. The CDR3 coding sequence is TGCGCCAGCAGCCAGGGCCTGGGCAGGGGCAATCAGCCCCAGCATTTT. Its translation: CASSQGLGRGNQPQHF.

The sample holds a few counts of this clone. J is TRBJ2-1 and V is TRBV1; TRBD2 is the table's D call and was not checked against the DNA. TRBV1 is a known pseudogene. The CDR3 runs to 20 residues. Written as DNA, the CDR3 is TGCACCAGCAGCCAACGTAAAGGGGCGACTAGCGGGAGCTCCTACAATGAGCAGTTCTTC. It specifies CTSSQRKGATSGSSYNEQFF.

V gene TRBV14 combines with J gene TRBJ1-1, with D maybe TRBD1 (5 bases). CDR1 and CDR2 (germline): SGHDN, FVKESK. V was trimmed by 0 bases and J by 11 bases, leaving 13 bases between them. The CDR3 is 13 amino acids. The CDR3 protein is CASSQDRARAAFF. The CDR3 region has the DNA TGTGCCAGCAGCCAAGATCGCGCCAGGGCGGCTTTCTTT.

This clone was counted a few times. This sequence joins TRBV7-2 and TRBJ2-5; 9 nucleotides line up with TRBD2. Germline values: CDR1 SGHTA, CDR2 FQGNSA. There are 15 residues in the CDR3. J lost 5 bases, V lost 5 bases, and 9 bases had no gene match. For the CDR3, the DNA is TGTGCCAGCAGCGCGCAGCGGGGGGAATTGGAGACCCAGTACTTC. This codes for CASSAQRGELETQYF. The whole variable domain, remainder taken from reference TRBV7-2 and TRBJ2-5, is GAGVSQSPSNKVTEKGKDVELRCDPISGHTALYWYRQSLGQGLEFLIYFQGNSAPDKSGLPSDRFSAERTGGSVSTLTIQRTQQEDSAVYLCASSAQRGELETQYFGPGTRLLVL.

This sequence joins TRBV7-2 and TRBJ2-3; D remains unclear. In germline, CDR1 is SGHTA, CDR2 FQGNSA. The CDR3 has 16 amino acids. V shed 0 bases and J shed 0 bases, with 10 bases lying between them. The CDR3 loop is CASSLAQRSSTDTQYF. The DNA of the CDR3 is TGTGCCAGCAGCTTAGCTCAGCGCTCTAGCACAGATACGCAGTATTTT.

The chain is built from TRBV7-8 and TRBJ2-3; 10 bases are a match to TRBD2. This CDR3 is 13 amino acids long. With 8 bases clipped from V and 1 base from J, the junction kept 0 bases outside the gene matches. Looked up from germline, CDR1 is SGHVS and CDR2 is FQNEAQ. Written as DNA, the CDR3 is TGTGCCAGCGGACTAGCGGGCACAGATACGCAGTATTTT. Translated, it gives CASGLAGTDTQYF.

This rearrangement joins TRBV29-1 to TRBJ2-4; 8 bases line up with TRBD2. The CDR3 covers 12 residues. The V gene's germline CDR1 is SQVTM and CDR2 ANQGSEA. V lost 6 bases, J lost 3 bases, and 1 base stayed unmatched. CDR3 residues: CSVAGVKNIQYF. CDR3 coding DNA: TGCAGCGTAGCGGGAGTCAAAAACATTCAGTACTTC.

CDR3 residues: CASGSQRQVLYEQYF. DNA of the CDR3: TGTGCCAGCGGATCTCAGCGACAGGTCCTCTACGAGCAGTACTTC. This chain joins TRBV5-6 and TRBJ2-7, with D possibly matching TRBD1 (6 bases). Germline V CDR1 and CDR2: SGHDT, YYEEEE. The length of the CDR3 is 15 residues. Between the trimmed V and J ends, which lost 7 bases and 3 bases, there was a span of 20 bases.

This chain connects TRBV28 to TRBJ2-7; tentative D call: TRBD2 (6 bases). V dropped 5 bases and J dropped 13 bases, with 15 bases sitting between them. Per the germline V gene, CDR1 is MDHEN and CDR2 is SYDVKM. This CDR3 spans 11 amino acids. The CDR3 loop reads CASSTTAGKYF. The CDR3 DNA follows: TGTGCCAGCAGTACGACAGCGGGCAAATACTTC.

V gene TRBV7-8 combines with J gene TRBJ1-2; D might be TRBD1 (6 bases). Germline V gene sequence: CDR1 SGHVS, CDR2 FQNEAQ. The CDR3 covers 13 residues. The V gene lost 1 base and the J gene lost 6 bases, with 9 bases spanning the gap. DNA for the CDR3: TGTGCCAGCAGCTTAGGATCAGGGGATGGCTACACCTTC. Its protein is CASSLGSGDGYTF.

This clone showed up just a few times. The V call is TRBV15, the J call TRBJ2-1, with 10 positions matching TRBD1. This CDR3 region has 17 residues. Per the germline V gene, CDR1 is LNHNV and CDR2 is YYDKDF (reference sequence). V trimming: 2 bases; J trimming: 7 bases; junction bases outside the gene matches: 11. DNA for the CDR3: TGTGCCACCAGCAGAAAGATCGCCGGGACAGGGGCTAATGAGCAGTTCTTC. This codes for CATSRKIAGTGANEQFF.

V gene TRBV4-3 combines with J gene TRBJ2-5; 12 nucleotides line up with TRBD2. Unmatched junction bases numbered 14, after V lost 4 bases and J lost 5 bases. Germline V CDR1 and CDR2: LGHNA, YSLEER. The CDR3 length is 18 residues. CDR3 bases: TGCGCCAGCAGCCCTAGCGGGGGGGCATCAGGGACGGGTGAGACCCAGTACTTC. Translation: CASSPSGGASGTGETQYF.

J is TRBJ2-2 and V is TRBV27; D perhaps matches TRBD1 (7 bases). The CDR3 runs to 15 residues. The ends were cut back, 6 bases at V and 4 bases at J, with 15 bases in the middle. Per the germline V gene, CDR1 is MNHEY and CDR2 is SMNVEV (reference sequence). The CDR3 bases are TGTGCCAGCAGCACCAGGGGGGCGGGCACCGGGGAGCTGTTTTTT. Encoded protein: CASSTRGAGTGELFF.

V usage is TRBV15 and J usage is TRBJ2-3, with D perhaps matching TRBD2 (6 bases). V was trimmed by 1 base and J by 2 bases, leaving 16 bases between them. Germline-derived CDR1 and CDR2 are LNHNV and YYDKDF (reference sequence). This CDR3 has 17 amino acids. This CDR3 reads CATSRGRLLADTDTQYF. The DNA for the CDR3 is TGTGCCACCAGCAGAGGTCGGTTATTAGCGGACACAGATACGCAGTATTTT. The variable domain in full, completed from reference TRBV15 and TRBJ2-3, reads DAMVIQNPRYQVTQFGKPVTLSCSQTLNHNVMYWYQQKSSQAPKLLFHYYDKDFNNEADTPDNFQSRRPNTSFCFLDIRSPGLGDTAMYLCATSRGRLLADTDTQYFGPGTRLTVL.

The sample holds a few counts of this clone. V usage is TRBV9 and J usage is TRBJ2-7; D not certain. CDR1 and CDR2 (germline): SGDLS, YYNGEE. This CDR3 region has 15 residues. Trimming stripped 0 bases from V and 2 bases from J, with 12 bases between. In nucleotides, the CDR3 is TGTGCCAGCAGCGTAGCTTGGGCTCCCACCTACGAGCAGTACTTC. Translating it yields CASSVAWAPTYEQYF.

This clone was recorded a few times. V and J are TRBV6-4 and TRBJ1-6; no reliable D call. CDR1 and CDR2 from the germline V gene are MRHNA and SNTAGT. V was shortened by 0 bases and J by 9 bases, with 12 bases between the two germline ends. The CDR3 covers 15 residues. The CDR3 sequence: CASSDSREKGSPLHF. CDR3 in DNA: TGTGCCAGCAGTGACTCGAGGGAGAAGGGTTCACCCCTCCACTTT.

V gene TRBV6-5 combines with J gene TRBJ2-7, with TRBD1 identical over 9 bases. J gave up 2 bases and V 0 bases, and 2 bases lay outside the gene matches. Germline V gene data show CDR1 as MNHEY and CDR2 as SVGAGI. CDR3 length: 15 amino acids. This chain's CDR3 is CASSYSTGGTYEQYF. The CDR3 bases are TGTGCCAGCAGTTACTCGACAGGGGGGACCTACGAGCAGTACTTC.

This clone was seen only a few times. The rearrangement links TRBV11-2 to TRBJ2-5, with 12 bases aligning to TRBD2. The J segment lost 5 bases and the V segment lost 5 bases, leaving 12 bases of the junction unmatched. Germline V gene lookup returns CDR1 SGHAT and CDR2 FQNNGV. The CDR3 has 17 residues. This CDR3 is CASSQLPGLAGGETQYF. The CDR3 nucleotides read TGTGCCAGCAGCCAACTCCCGGGACTAGCGGGCGGGGAGACCCAGTACTTC. The full variable domain, its missing parts supplied by reference TRBV11-2 and TRBJ2-5, is EAGVAQSPRYKIIEKRQSVAFWCNPISGHATLYWYQQILGQGPKLLIQFQNNGVVDDSQLPKDRFSAERLKGVDSTLKIQPAKLEDSAVYLCASSQLPGLAGGETQYFGPGTRLLVL.

CDR3 DNA sequence: TGCGCCAGCAGCCAAGGGCGGGGCGGCCAACTGGTGCCCCTCCACTTT. Its translation: CASSQGRGGQLVPLHF. The rearrangement links TRBV4-1 to TRBJ1-6; possibly TRBD1 for D (5 bases). The length of the CDR3 is 16 residues. The V end was cut by 1 base, the J end by 13 bases, with 20 bases between. The germline gives CDR1 MGHRA, CDR2 YSYEKL.

The chain couples TRBV15 to TRBJ2-1; possible D gene TRBD1, 6 bases. Trimming took off 0 bases at V and 9 bases at J, with 12 bases between the two ends. The germline gives CDR1 LNHNV, CDR2 YYDKDF (reference sequence). The CDR3 runs 14 residues. The CDR3 nucleotides are TGTGCCACCAGCAGAGATAGAGGGGACACTGAGCAGTTCTTC. It is translated as CATSRDRGDTEQFF.

The DNA for the CDR3 is TGTGCCAGCAGCTTGAAGACTAGCGGGAGCAATGAGCAGTTCTTC. This codes for CASSLKTSGSNEQFF. The chain couples TRBV5-4 to TRBJ2-1, with TRBD2 matching over 12 bases. The CDR3 spans 15 residues. Germline CDR1 is SGHNT and CDR2 is YYREEE (reference sequence). The V gene end was trimmed by 1 base and the J gene end by 6 bases; junction bases not matched to a gene: 2.

The rearrangement joins TRBV18 to TRBJ2-7; 7 bases map to TRBD1. Trimming removed 0 bases from V and 4 bases from J; junction bases left unmatched: 6. Germline V gene lookup returns CDR1 KGHSH and CDR2 LQKENI. The CDR3 runs 15 residues. CDR3 DNA sequence: TGTGCCAGCTCACCACCGTACAGGGGATTTTACGAGCAGTACTTC. This sequence encodes CASSPPYRGFYEQYF. Filled out from reference TRBV18 and TRBJ2-7, the complete variable domain reads NAGVMQNPRHLVRRRGQEARLRCSPMKGHSHVYWYRQLPEEGLKFMVYLQKENIIDESGMPKERFSAEFPKEGPSILRIQQVVRGDSAAYFCASSPPYRGFYEQYFGPGTRLTVT.

This chain uses TRBV28 with TRBJ1-1; TRBD1 is a possible D gene (6 bases). The CDR3 length is 16 residues. The germline CDR1 and CDR2 sequences are MDHEN and SYDVKM. V was shortened by 6 bases and J by 7 bases, with 24 bases between the two germline ends. The CDR3 sequence is CASSLGPAGATLEAFF. The CDR3 nucleotides read TGTGCCAGCAGCCTAGGCCCGGCAGGGGCTACACTTGAAGCTTTCTTT.

This clone turned up a few times. This CDR3 is CASREPGLEYREQYF. The CDR3 coding sequence is TGTGCCAGCAGAGAGCCGGGACTAGAATATCGCGAGCAGTACTTC. The J gene is TRBJ2-7, the V gene TRBV28; 8 bases fit TRBD2. The V segment lost 6 bases and the J segment 6 bases; nucleotides outside the gene matches: 13. This CDR3 has 15 amino acids. Germline CDR1 and CDR2: MDHEN and SYDVKM.

This rearrangement joins TRBV2 to TRBJ1-5; 7 bases are a match to TRBD1. V was pared by 5 bases and J by 2 bases, with 6 bases of the junction left unmatched. The CDR3 is 15 amino acids. From germline, CDR1 is SNHLY and CDR2 FYNNEI. CDR3 loop: CASSITGVGNQPQHF. The CDR3 nucleotides read TGTGCCAGCAGTATTACAGGGGTCGGCAATCAGCCCCAGCATTTT.